These T cell receptor beta chains were read from a single sample in a study of Tregs in tolerant kidney transplant recipients. TCRdb's copy holds only in-frame clones and misses some; the assay was immunoSEQ multiplex PCR. Of some 88,000 clones in the sample, 90% to 95% were seen once. Sequencing input: CD8+ T cells from blood. The receptors come from a human donor in good health. Each CDR3 is given with its conserved first and last residue. D genes are given only for firm matches. Not every row has a clone size; where given, it reads once, few, many or a size class.

CASSQPIGGLADTQYF,TGCGCCAGCAGCCAACCTATTGGGGGCCTCGCAGATACGCAGTATTTT,NA,TRBV4-1,NA,TRBJ2-3
CASSVRGEANEKLFF,TGTGCCAGCAGTGTCCGGGGGGAGGCTAATGAAAAACTGTTTTTT,NA,TRBV25-1,NA,TRBJ1-4
CASSVEGGTGGYGYTF,TGTGCCAGCAGCGTAGAAGGGGGGACAGGGGGATATGGCTACACCTTC,TRBD1,TRBV9,NA,TRBJ1-2
CASSQDRDRMNTEAFF,TGTGCCAGCAGCCAAGACCGCGACCGTATGAACACTGAAGCTTTCTTT,NA,TRBV14,NA,TRBJ1-1
CASSSVRGTYEQYF,TGTGCCAGCAGTTCAGTGCGGGGGACCTACGAGCAGTACTTC,TRBD2,TRBV6-5,NA,TRBJ2-7
CSGGTPGEPQHF,TGCAGCGGCGGGACGCCGGGAGAGCCCCAGCATTTT,NA,TRBV29-1,NA,TRBJ1-5
CASSGGQGGNGYTF,TGTGCCAGCAGTGGGGGACAGGGAGGCAATGGCTACACCTTC,TRBD1,TRBV6-1,NA,TRBJ1-2
CASSYSDRGGEKLFF,TGTGCCAGCAGTTACTCAGACAGGGGGGGAGAAAAACTGTTTTTT,TRBD1,TRBV6-5,NA,TRBJ1-4
CASSSGPNQPQHF,TGTGCTAGCAGCTCGGGACCTAATCAGCCCCAGCATTTT,NA,TRBV7-7,few,TRBJ1-5
CASSLSRGGTEAFF,TGTGCCAGCAGTTTATCGAGGGGGGGCACTGAAGCTTTCTTT,NA,TRBV27,once,TRBJ1-1
CASSVGGWAYEQYF,TGTGCCAGCAGCGTAGGCGGCTGGGCCTACGAGCAGTACTTC,NA,TRBV9,NA,TRBJ2-7
CASSLANGQGGRGTEAFF,TGTGCCAGCAGCTTGGCCAACGGACAGGGCGGAAGAGGGACTGAAGCTTTCTTT,TRBD1,TRBV5-5,NA,TRBJ1-1
CATPQGVEQYF,TGTGCCACCCCCCAAGGGGTCGAGCAGTACTTC,NA,TRBV7-6,NA,TRBJ2-7
CASSQEGPGTVNTEAFF,TGTGCCAGCAGCCAAGAGGGCCCCGGGACAGTGAACACTGAAGCTTTCTTT,TRBD1,TRBV4-2,NA,TRBJ1-1
CASSSPGQGSYEQYF,TGTGCCAGCAGCTCCCCGGGACAGGGGTCATACGAGCAGTACTTC,TRBD1,TRBV7-9,NA,TRBJ2-7
CASSPGTVATNEKLFF,TGTGCCAGCAGTCCGGGGACAGTTGCAACTAATGAAAAACTGTTTTTT,TRBD1,TRBV27,NA,TRBJ1-4
CASSLDRGPYNEQFF,TGCGCCAGCAGCTTGGACAGGGGCCCCTACAATGAGCAGTTCTTC,TRBD1,TRBV5-1,NA,TRBJ2-1
CASSVGLGDRPNYGYTF,TGTGCCAGCAGCGTAGGTTTGGGAGACAGGCCCAACTATGGCTACACCTTC,NA,TRBV9,NA,TRBJ1-2
CASSHRDSNTDTQYF,TGTGCCAGCAGTCACCGGGACTCCAACACAGATACGCAGTATTTT,NA,TRBV6-6,NA,TRBJ2-3
CASSWDRLGSDRNQPQHF,TGTGCCAGCAGTTGGGACAGGTTGGGCAGTGACCGCAATCAGCCCCAGCATTTT,TRBD1,TRBV2,few,TRBJ1-5
CASSALSGGAYEQYF,TGTGCCAGCAGCGCCTTAAGCGGGGGGGCATACGAGCAGTACTTC,TRBD2,TRBV9,NA,TRBJ2-7
CASSGPPGRLNQETQYF,TGTGCCAGCAGTGGACCGCCGGGGCGATTAAACCAAGAGACCCAGTACTTC,NA,TRBV2,NA,TRBJ2-5
CASSLAVEQYF,TGTGCCAGCAGCTTAGCCGTCGAGCAGTACTTC,NA,TRBV11-2,NA,TRBJ2-7
CASSPGQTEAFF,TGTGCCAGCTCACCGGGCCAGACTGAAGCTTTCTTT,NA,TRBV18,NA,TRBJ1-1
CASSFSGAEAFF,TGTGCCAGCAGCTTTTCGGGGGCTGAAGCTTTCTTT,NA,TRBV11-2,NA,TRBJ1-1
CASSLLAGLPDTQYF,TGTGCCAGCAGCTTACTAGCGGGGCTCCCAGATACGCAGTATTTT,TRBD2,TRBV7-8,once,TRBJ2-3
CASSQSGLAGELFF,TGCGCCAGCAGCCAATCAGGACTAGCCGGGGAGCTGTTTTTT,TRBD2,TRBV4-1,once,TRBJ2-2
CASSFLEDGYQETQYF,TGTGCCAGCAGCTTTCTGGAGGACGGGTACCAAGAGACCCAGTACTTC,NA,TRBV7-7,NA,TRBJ2-5
CASSSRQFVGGPKNIQYF,TGTGCCAGCAGCTCCCGACAGTTTGTGGGGGGGCCCAAAAACATTCAGTACTTC,NA,TRBV14,NA,TRBJ2-4
CASSSRERVFWYGYTF,TGTGCCAGCAGCTCACGAGAAAGGGTTTTTTGGTATGGCTACACCTTC,NA,TRBV9,NA,TRBJ1-2
CASRDRTGGKWNTIYF,TGTGCAAGTCGCGACAGGACAGGGGGTAAGTGGAACACCATATATTTT,NA,TRBV12-2,NA,TRBJ1-3
CASSIWGRGLHEQYF,TGTGCCAGTAGTATTTGGGGCAGGGGGCTCCACGAGCAGTACTTC,TRBD1,TRBV19,NA,TRBJ2-7
CASSSVDSYEQYF,TGCGCCAGCAGCTCCGTTGACTCCTACGAGCAGTACTTC,NA,TRBV5-1,NA,TRBJ2-7
CASSLQGRTEAFF,TGTGCCAGCAGCTTACAGGGGAGGACTGAAGCTTTCTTT,TRBD1,TRBV5-5,NA,TRBJ1-1
CATSRDWGGRAGQETQYF,TGTGCCACCAGCAGAGATTGGGGCGGGAGGGCCGGCCAAGAGACCCAGTACTTC,TRBD2,TRBV15,once,TRBJ2-5
CASSFATGDGKLFF,TGTGCCAGCAGCTTCGCGACAGGGGACGGAAAACTGTTTTTT,TRBD1,TRBV7-9,NA,TRBJ1-4
CACWTGYSGNTIYF,TGTGCCTGCTGGACAGGCTACTCTGGAAACACCATATATTTT,TRBD1,TRBV30,NA,TRBJ1-3
CASYGTGGYEQYF,TGTGCCAGCTATGGGACAGGGGGCTACGAGCAGTACTTC,TRBD1,TRBV6-6,NA,TRBJ2-7
CASSLSFSGTYEQYF,TGTGCCAGCAGTTTATCCTTTAGCGGGACCTACGAGCAGTACTTC,TRBD2,TRBV27,NA,TRBJ2-7